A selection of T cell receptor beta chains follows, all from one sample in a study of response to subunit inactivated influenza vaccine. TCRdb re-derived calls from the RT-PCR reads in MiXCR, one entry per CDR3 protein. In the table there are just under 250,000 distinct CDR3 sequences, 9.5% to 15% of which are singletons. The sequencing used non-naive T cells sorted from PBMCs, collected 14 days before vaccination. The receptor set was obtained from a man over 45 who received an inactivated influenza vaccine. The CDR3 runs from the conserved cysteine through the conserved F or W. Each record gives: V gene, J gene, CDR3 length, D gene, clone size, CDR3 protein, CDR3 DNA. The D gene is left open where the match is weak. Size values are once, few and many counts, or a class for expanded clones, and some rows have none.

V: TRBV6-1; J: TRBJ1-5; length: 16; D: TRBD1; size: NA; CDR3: CASSEGRTGDNQPQHF; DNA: TGTGCCAGCAGTGAAGGCAGGACAGGGGATAATCAGCCCCAGCATTTT
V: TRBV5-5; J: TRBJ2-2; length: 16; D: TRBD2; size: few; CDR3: CASSRPGLAVGGELFF; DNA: TGTGCCAGCAGCCGCCCGGGACTAGCGGTCGGCGGGGAGCTGTTTTTT
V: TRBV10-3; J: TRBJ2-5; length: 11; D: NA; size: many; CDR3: CASQNGETQYF; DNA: TGTGCCTCGCAGAATGGAGAGACCCAGTACTTC
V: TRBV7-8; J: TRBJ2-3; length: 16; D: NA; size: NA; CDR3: CASSSERYSSRDTQYF; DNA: TGTGCCAGCAGCTCGGAGAGGTACAGCAGCAGGGATACGCAGTATTTT
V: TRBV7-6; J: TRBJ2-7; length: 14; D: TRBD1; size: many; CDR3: CASNSRGKGYEQYF; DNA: TGTGCCAGCAACAGCAGGGGGAAAGGCTACGAGCAGTACTTC
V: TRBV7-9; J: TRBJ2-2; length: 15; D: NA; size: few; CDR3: CASSLSRDPTGELFF; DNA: TGTGCCAGCAGCTTAAGCAGGGACCCCACCGGGGAGCTGTTTTTT
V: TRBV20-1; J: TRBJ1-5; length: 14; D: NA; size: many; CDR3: CSARQAYSNQPQHF; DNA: TGCAGTGCTCGACAGGCTTATAGCAATCAGCCCCAGCATTTT
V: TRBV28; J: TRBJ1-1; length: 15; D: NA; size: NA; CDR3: CASSLLVTWGTEAFF; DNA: TGTGCCAGCAGTTTATTGGTGACATGGGGCACTGAAGCTTTCTTT
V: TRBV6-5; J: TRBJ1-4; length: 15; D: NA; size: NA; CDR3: CASSYSGPLNEKLFF; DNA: TGTGCCAGCAGTTACTCGGGGCCCTTAAATGAAAAACTGTTTTTT
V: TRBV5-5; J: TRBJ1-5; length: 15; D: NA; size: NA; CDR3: CASSLLRGGNQPQHF; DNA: TGTGCCAGCAGCTTGCTCCGGGGGGGCAATCAGCCCCAGCATTTT
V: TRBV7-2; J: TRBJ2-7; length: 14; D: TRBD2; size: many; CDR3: CASSFGTTTYEQYF; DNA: TGTGCCAGCAGCTTCGGGACTACGACCTACGAGCAGTACTTC
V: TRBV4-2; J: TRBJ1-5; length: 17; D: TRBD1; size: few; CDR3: CASSQGGATRGDQPQHF; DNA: TGTGCCAGCAGCCAAGGTGGTGCCACCAGGGGGGATCAGCCCCAGCATTTT
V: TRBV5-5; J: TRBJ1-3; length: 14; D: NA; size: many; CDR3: CASSLGTLENTIYF; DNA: TGTGCCAGCAGCTTGGGGACACTGGAAAACACCATATATTTT
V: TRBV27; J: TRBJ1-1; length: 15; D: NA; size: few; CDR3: CASSLSGDWDTEAFF; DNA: TGTGCCAGCAGTTTAAGTGGTGACTGGGACACTGAAGCTTTCTTT
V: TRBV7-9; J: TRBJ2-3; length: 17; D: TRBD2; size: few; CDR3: CASSLVTSGTFTDTQYF; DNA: TGTGCCAGCAGCTTAGTGACTAGCGGGACGTTCACAGATACGCAGTATTTT
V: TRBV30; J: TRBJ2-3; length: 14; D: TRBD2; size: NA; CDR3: CAYRLAGGTDTQYF; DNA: TGTGCCTACCGACTAGCGGGAGGCACAGATACGCAGTATTTT
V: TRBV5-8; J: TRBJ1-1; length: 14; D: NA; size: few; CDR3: CASSHQGRGLEAFF; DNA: TGTGCCAGCAGCCACCAGGGGCGCGGGCTCGAAGCTTTCTTT
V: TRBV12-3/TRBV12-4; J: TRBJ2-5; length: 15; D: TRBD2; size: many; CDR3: CASSIAAGGQETQYF; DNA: TGTGCCAGCAGCATCGCTGCGGGGGGCCAAGAGACCCAGTACTTC
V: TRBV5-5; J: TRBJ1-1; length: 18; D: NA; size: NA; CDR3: CASSLRWGTVLMNTEAFF; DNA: TGTGCCAGCAGCTTGAGGTGGGGAACAGTCTTAATGAACACTGAAGCTTTCTTT
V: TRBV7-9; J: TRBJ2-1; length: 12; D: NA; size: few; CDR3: CASSLNLNEQFF; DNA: TGTGCCAGCAGCTTAAATCTTAATGAGCAGTTCTTC
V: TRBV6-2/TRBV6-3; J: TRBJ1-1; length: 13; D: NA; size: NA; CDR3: CASSYLQGGRAFF; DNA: TGTGCCAGCAGTTACCTACAGGGTGGTAGAGCTTTCTTT
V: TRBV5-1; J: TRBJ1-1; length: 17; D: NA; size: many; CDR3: CASSLDPPGQGSTEAFF; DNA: TGCGCCAGCAGCTTGGATCCTCCCGGTCAGGGATCCACTGAAGCTTTCTTT
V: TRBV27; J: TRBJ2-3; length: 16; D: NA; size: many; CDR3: CASSFVGVTSTDTQYF; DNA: TGTGCCAGCAGTTTCGTTGGAGTTACTAGCACAGATACGCAGTATTTT
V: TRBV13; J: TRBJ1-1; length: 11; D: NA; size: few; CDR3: CASRIYTEAFF; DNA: TGTGCCAGCCGAATCTACACTGAAGCTTTCTTT
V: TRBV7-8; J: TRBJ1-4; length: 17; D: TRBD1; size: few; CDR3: CASSFQPLQGGNEKLFF; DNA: TGTGCCAGCAGCTTTCAGCCGTTACAGGGGGGTAATGAAAAACTGTTTTTT
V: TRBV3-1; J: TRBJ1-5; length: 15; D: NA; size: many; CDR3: CASSQGNGGNQPQHF; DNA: TGTGCCAGCAGCCAAGGGAATGGGGGCAATCAGCCCCAGCATTTT
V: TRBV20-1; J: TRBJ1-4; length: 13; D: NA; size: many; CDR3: CSARGRINEKLFF; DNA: TGCAGTGCTAGAGGACGGATTAATGAAAAACTGTTTTTT
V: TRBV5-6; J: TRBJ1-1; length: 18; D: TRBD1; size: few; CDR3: CASSLVGVTGGADTEAFF; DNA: TGTGCCAGCAGCTTGGTGGGGGTGACAGGGGGCGCCGACACTGAAGCTTTCTTT